This T cell receptor beta chain is from a study of OX40 agonist ivuxolimab in advanced cancers. Study-level information: Patients were dosed intravenously with ivuxolimab at 0.01 to 10 mg/kg every 2 weeks.

Clones were read by immunoSEQ multiplex PCR, and TCRdb kept only the in-frame ones, dropping some. The table shows about 100,000 clones, with 80% to 95% occurring only once. As concerns this clone: Its antigen is unidentified.

Points from the study as a whole: Low normalized clonal expansion also occurred in some nonresponding patients. CD4+ T cells averaged fewer expanded clones than CD8+ T cells.

Germline CDR1 is LNHNV and CDR2 is YYDKDF (reference sequence). The germline V and J ends were trimmed by 4 bases and 3 bases, with 21 bases remaining between them. The CDR3 length is 17 residues. This sequence originates from an adult with an advanced solid tumor such as melanoma, head and neck, liver or kidney cancer. The sample consisted of CD4+ or CD8+ T cells sorted from blood, taken in a trial of the OX40 agonist ivuxolimab. This chain joins TRBV15 and TRBJ1-1, with a weak D call TRBD1 (5 bases). DNA of the CDR3: TGTGCCACCAGCACCCTATTAACGGGGCGGCGGGACACTGAAGCTTTCTTT. Translating gives CATSTLLTGRRDTEAFF.